Listed below are T cell receptor beta chains from one sample, sequenced in a study of breast tumors, draining lymph nodes, adjacent tissues. MiXCR, run by TCRdb on the multiplex PCR reads, gives a single entry per CDR3 protein. The sample records 200,000 to 250,000 distinct CDR3 sequences, about 34% being singletons. Source material: axillary lymph node tissue. The receptor source for this set is a female donor with breast cancer. Some clones in this sample may be carry-over from other donors' samples. CDR3s include the opening cysteine and the closing phenylalanine or tryptophan. D genes are given only for firm matches. Some rows mark clone size as missing; the rest say once, few, many or name a class of expanded clone.

J	V	size	D	CDR3	DNA
TRBJ2-1	TRBV7-3	many	TRBD2	CASSLSGSLAEQFF	TGTGCCAGCAGCCTTAGCGGGAGTCTTGCTGAGCAGTTCTTC
TRBJ2-5	TRBV5-4	many	TRBD1	CASSQGQGETQYF	TGTGCCAGCAGCCAGGGACAGGGAGAGACCCAGTACTTC
TRBJ2-5	TRBV19	NA	TRBD2	CAPREGMETQYF	TGTGCCCCGAGGGAGGGTATGGAGACCCAGTACTTC
TRBJ2-7	TRBV7-9	many	NA	CASSFGGISYEQYF	TGTGCCAGCAGCTTTGGTGGGATCTCCTACGAGCAGTACTTC
TRBJ1-6	TRBV10-2	many	NA	CASSWQVKDSPLHF	TGCGCCAGCAGTTGGCAGGTGAAAGATTCACCCCTCCACTTT
TRBJ1-6	TRBV2	NA	NA	CASSETATGVGNEQYFGPLHF	NA
TRBJ2-1	TRBV5-1	many	TRBD1	CASSPRDSYNEQFF	TGCGCCAGCAGCCCCCGGGACAGCTACAATGAGCAGTTCTTC
TRBJ2-1	TRBV12-3/TRBV12-4	many	NA	CASSFVAGAYNEQFF	TGTGCCAGCAGTTTTGTGGCAGGGGCTTACAATGAGCAGTTCTTC
TRBJ2-1	TRBV11-3	many	NA	CASSKTGTSSYNEQFF	TGTGCCAGCAGCAAAACCGGGACTTCCAGCTACAATGAGCAGTTCTTC
TRBJ2-6	TRBV4-2	many	NA	CASSPQWGAGANVLTF	TGTGCCAGCAGCCCCCAGTGGGGTGCTGGGGCCAACGTCCTGACTTTC
TRBJ2-7	TRBV24-1	NA	NA	CATSDLSGGNSYEQYF	TGTGCCACCAGTGATTTGTCAGGGGGGAACTCCTACGAGCAGTACTTC
TRBJ1-1	TRBV3-2	NA	NA	CASSQALHVQVEAFF	TGTGCCAGCAGCCAAGCCCTGCACGTACAGGTTGAAGCTTTCTTT
TRBJ2-5	TRBV20-1	NA	TRBD2	CSAQMGGQETQYF	TGCAGTGCTCAAATGGGGGGGCAAGAGACCCAGTACTTC
TRBJ2-2	TRBV19	many	NA	CASSIAGVGRRTGELFF	TGTGCCAGTAGTATCGCCGGGGTGGGGCGCAGAACCGGGGAGCTGTTTTTT
TRBJ1-5	TRBV5-6	many	NA	CASSFFSGMGDNQPQHF	TGTGCCAGCAGCTTCTTCTCAGGGATGGGGGACAATCAGCCCCAGCATTTT
TRBJ2-3	TRBV18	few	TRBD2	CASSPLRTSVLTDTQYF	TGTGCCAGCTCACCTTTACGGACTAGCGTTCTCACAGATACGCAGTATTTT
TRBJ2-3	TRBV6-5	few	TRBD1	CASRKTPGQGVSTDTQYF	TGTGCCAGCAGAAAGACCCCGGGACAGGGGGTTAGCACAGATACGCAGTATTTT
TRBJ2-5	TRBV12-3/TRBV12-4	NA	NA	CASSFSDSFRETQYF	TGTGCCAGCAGTTTCAGCGACAGCTTCCGGGAGACCCAGTACTTC
TRBJ2-7	TRBV5-5	many	TRBD2	CASSSGLAGADEQYF	TGTGCCAGCAGCTCCGGACTAGCGGGAGCTGACGAGCAGTACTTC
TRBJ1-5	TRBV6-5	few	TRBD1	CASSPDRVNQPQHF	TGTGCCAGCAGTCCGGACAGGGTGAATCAGCCCCAGCATTTT
TRBJ2-4	TRBV9	few	TRBD2	CASSSTSGNEVQYF	TGTGCCAGCAGCTCGACTAGCGGGAACGAAGTTCAGTACTTC
TRBJ2-7	TRBV7-9	many	NA	CASSLPGGEQYF	TGTGCCAGCAGCCTGCCCGGGGGCGAGCAGTACTTC
TRBJ1-2	TRBV5-1	many	NA	CASSLNQQGGRPGYTF	TGCGCCAGCAGCTTGAACCAACAGGGCGGCCGTCCGGGCTACACCTTC
TRBJ2-3	TRBV12-3/TRBV12-4	few	TRBD2	CASSFFLAGLNTDTQYF	TGTGCCAGCAGTTTCTTCCTAGCGGGTCTGAACACAGATACGCAGTATTTT
TRBJ1-1	TRBV20-1	few	NA	CSARGTGRGNTEAFF	TGCAGTGCTAGAGGGACGGGCCGAGGGAACACTGAAGCTTTCTTT
TRBJ1-1	TRBV29-1	NA	NA	CSEQGSMNTEAFF	TGCAGCGAGCAGGGTAGCATGAACACTGAAGCTTTCTTT
TRBJ2-5	TRBV5-8	NA	TRBD2	CASSMGGTNQETQYF	TGTGCCAGCAGTATGGGGGGGACCAACCAAGAGACCCAGTACTTC
TRBJ2-7	TRBV2	many	TRBD2	CASRLGLAGVGYEQYF	TGTGCCAGCAGGCTGGGACTAGCGGGAGTAGGTTACGAGCAGTACTTC
TRBJ1-5	TRBV4-3	NA	NA	CASSQDETGTDTQHF	TGCGCCAGCAGCCAAGATGAAACGGGAACGGATACGCAGCATTTT
TRBJ1-2	TRBV7-3	many	NA	CASSRGVGYGYTF	TGTGCCAGCAGCCGCGGAGTAGGCTATGGCTACACCTTC
TRBJ2-1	TRBV11-2	many	TRBD1	CASSYTGDRNEQFF	TGTGCCAGCAGCTATACAGGGGATCGCAATGAGCAGTTCTTC
TRBJ2-1	TRBV5-6	many	TRBD2	CASSLFGRTNNEQFF	TGTGCCAGCAGCTTGTTCGGGAGGACCAACAATGAGCAGTTCTTC
TRBJ1-1	TRBV7-9	NA	NA	CASSFVGPMNTEAFF	TGTGCCAGCAGCTTTGTGGGTCCCATGAACACTGAAGCTTTCTTT
TRBJ2-1	TRBV20-1	NA	TRBD2	CSAIRGGSGALSYNEQFF	TGCAGTGCCATCCGGGGGGGTAGCGGGGCACTCTCCTACAATGAGCAGTTCTTC
TRBJ2-2	TRBV7-9	many	TRBD2	CASSQLAGGPSTGELFF	TGTGCCAGCAGCCAACTAGCGGGAGGGCCGAGCACCGGGGAGCTGTTTTTT
TRBJ1-6	TRBV2	many	NA	CASSFVQDDNSPLHF	TGTGCCAGCTCGTTTGTGCAGGACGATAATTCACCCCTCCACTTT
TRBJ1-6	TRBV2	NA	NA	CASSELAGGRNSPLHF	TGTGCCAGCAGTGAGCTAGCGGGGGGTCGTAATTCACCCCTCCACTTT
TRBJ2-4	TRBV20-1	NA	NA	CSASRSGTFAKNIQYF	TGCAGTGCTAGCCGCTCGGGGACTTTTGCCAAAAACATTCAGTACTTC
TRBJ1-6	TRBV7-9	many	NA	CASSEGGGLIVDSPLHF	TGTGCCAGCAGCGAAGGAGGGGGTTTAATTGTCGATTCACCCCTCCACTTT
TRBJ2-7	TRBV20-1	many	TRBD1	CSASLGTGGLYEQYF	TGCAGTGCTAGCCTCGGGACAGGGGGCTTATACGAGCAGTACTTC
TRBJ2-1	TRBV7-9	NA	TRBD2	CASRQTTSGRVDEQFF	TGTGCCAGCAGGCAAACGACTAGCGGGAGGGTCGATGAGCAGTTCTTC